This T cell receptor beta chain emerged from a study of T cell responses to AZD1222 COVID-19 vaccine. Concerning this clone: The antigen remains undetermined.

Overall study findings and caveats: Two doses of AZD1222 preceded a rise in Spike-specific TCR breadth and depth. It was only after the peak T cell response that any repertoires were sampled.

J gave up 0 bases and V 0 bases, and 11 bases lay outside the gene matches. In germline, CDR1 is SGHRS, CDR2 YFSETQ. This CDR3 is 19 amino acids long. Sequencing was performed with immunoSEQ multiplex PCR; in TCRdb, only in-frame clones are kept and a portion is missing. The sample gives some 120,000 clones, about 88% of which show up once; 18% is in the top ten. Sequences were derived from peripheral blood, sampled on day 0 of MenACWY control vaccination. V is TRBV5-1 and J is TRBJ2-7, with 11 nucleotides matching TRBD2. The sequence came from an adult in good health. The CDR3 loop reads CASSLEGALAGGISYEQYF. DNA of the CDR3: TGCGCCAGCAGCTTGGAGGGGGCTCTAGCGGGAGGCATCTCCTACGAGCAGTACTTC.